The T cell receptor (beta chain) under discussion was sequenced for a study of early T cells in non-severe SARS-CoV-2 infection. Researchers tagged individual cDNA molecules with unique molecular identifiers. Each CDR3 protein is one row after TCRdb ran MiXCR on the 5' RACE reads. The repertoire includes fewer than 45,000 distinct CDR3 sequences, 9.9% of them detected once, and roughly 12% sits in the top ten. This CDR3 has 12 residues. Trimming cost V 6 bases and J 3 bases; bases outside gene matches: 2. Germline loops: CDR1 ENHRY, CDR2 SYGVKD. Only a few counts were recorded for this clonotype. J is TRBJ2-7 and V is TRBV10-3; 7 bases match TRBD1. The sequencing input was whole blood. This receptor was obtained from an adult who was a healthcare worker with PCR-confirmed SARS-CoV-2 infection or an uninfected control (not recorded which). The CDR3 loop is CAISRDSYEQYF. CDR3 nucleotides: TGTGCCATCAGCAGGGACAGCTACGAGCAGTACTTC.